This T cell receptor (beta chain) was observed in a study of shared clonotypes between healthy human individuals. As for the study in general: Researchers drew samples from two women and a few men aged 18 to 49.

To note about this clone: Other nucleotide sequences from this sample produce the same CDR3.

Only in-frame clones appear in the TCRdb table, and some are missing; sequencing was by immunoSEQ multiplex PCR. This table holds 2 million to 2.5 million clones, more than 90% found once. The CDR3 is 12 amino acids. With 8 bases removed from V and 3 bases from J, the gap between germline ends came to 9 bases. Germline V gene data show CDR1 as MDHEN and CDR2 as SYDVKM. The chain carries TRBV28 and TRBJ2-3, with a weak D call TRBD2 (6 bases). Source material: naive CD4+ T cells sorted from blood. Subset indicated: CD45RA+ positively selected. This TCR came from a man younger than 35 in good health. The CDR3 region has the DNA TGTGCCAGCGGGGGGAGTACAGATACGCAGTATTTT. This encodes CASGGSTDTQYF.